A single sample gave rise to the 11 T cell receptor beta chains below, sequenced in a study of T cell repertoires in cytomegalovirus infection. These receptors are not linked to any known antigen. TCRdb reanalysed the reads using MiXCR and keeps one entry per CDR3 protein. The table includes about 570,000 distinct CDR3 sequences, approximately 40% detected once. This specimen consisted of cultured PBMCs, obtained from culture after CMV antigen stimulation. The origin of the receptors is a human donor in good health (CMV status not recorded). Some clones in this sample may be carry-over from other donors' samples.

The chain uses TRBV5-1 and TRBJ2-5; D is uncertain. This CDR3 spans 15 amino acids. The germline gives CDR1 SGHRS, CDR2 YFSETQ. Trimming cost V 0 bases and J 3 bases, with 12 bases left between them. Here the CDR3 reads CASSLGGTMEETQYF. The CDR3 nucleotides read TGCGCCAGCAGCTTGGGCGGTACGATGGAAGAGACCCAGTACTTC.

The J gene is TRBJ2-3, the V gene TRBV5-6; 10 bases line up with TRBD2. Trimming cost V 4 bases and J 2 bases; bases outside gene matches: 7. The CDR3 runs 16 residues. Germline V gene data show CDR1 as SGHDT and CDR2 as YYEEEE. Here the CDR3 reads CASSLERGGFTDTQYF. CDR3 sequence (DNA): TGTGCCAGCAGCCTGGAGCGGGGGGGCTTCACAGATACGCAGTATTTT.

CDR3 bases: TGTGCCAGCAGCCCACTCGACCTTCCCACAGATACGCAGTATTTT. This encodes CASSPLDLPTDTQYF. The chain carries TRBV7-4 and TRBJ2-3; D remains unclear. The CDR3 runs 15 residues. Germline CDR1 reads SGHVT; CDR2 reads SQSDAQ. The germline V and J ends were trimmed by 5 bases and 2 bases, with 14 bases remaining between them.

The gene calls are TRBV19 and TRBJ2-3, with no clear D. CDR1 is LNHDA, CDR2 SQIVND, per germline (reference sequence). Deletions cut 3 bases from V and 4 bases from J, with 11 bases between. The CDR3 covers 14 residues. CDR3 in DNA: TGTGCCAGTAGTATCTGGGAAGACCCAGATACGCAGTATTTT. Translating gives CASSIWEDPDTQYF.

The rearrangement uses TRBV7-9 and TRBJ2-3, with 10 bases matching TRBD2. Losses at the gene ends were 5 bases for V and 6 bases for J; bases not matched to a gene: 20. Looked up from germline, CDR1 is SEHNR and CDR2 is FQNEAQ (reference sequence). CDR3 length equals 19 residues. CDR3 residues: CASSPLAGEPTNRGDTQYF. The CDR3, as DNA: TGTGCCAGCAGCCCTCTAGCGGGAGAGCCCACTAATCGCGGGGATACGCAGTATTTT.

The gene calls are TRBV2 and TRBJ1-4; the D is unclear. Germline V gives CDR1 SNHLY, CDR2 FYNNEI. CDR3 size: 15 residues. V was cut by 2 bases and J by 7 bases, with 14 bases left in between. The CDR3 sequence is CASSEYGRLFEKLFF. In DNA, the CDR3 is TGTGCCAGCAGTGAATATGGGCGACTCTTTGAAAAACTGTTTTTT.

This clonotype was seen a handful of times. The chain couples TRBV7-3 to TRBJ1-1; D remains ambiguous. Germline V lookup: CDR1 SGHTA, CDR2 FQGTGA. Trimming pared 8 bases from V and 0 bases from J, leaving 13 bases between. The length of the CDR3 is 14 residues. CDR3 residues: CASRGGGLNTEAFF. CDR3 in DNA: TGTGCCAGCCGGGGAGGCGGGTTGAACACTGAAGCTTTCTTT.

This clonotype was counted only a few times. This rearrangement joins TRBV12-3 or TRBV12-4 to TRBJ1-1; 9 positions agree with TRBD1. Germline trimming cut 3 bases from V and 1 base from J; bases unmatched to any gene: 3. The CDR3 length is 15 residues. The CDR3 region has the DNA TGTGCCAGCAGTTTCGGACAGGGGAGGAACACTGAAGCTTTCTTT. Amino acids: CASSFGQGRNTEAFF.

The chain carries TRBV6-2 or TRBV6-3 and TRBJ2-1, with 11 positions matching TRBD2. This CDR3 has 17 amino acids. Germline values: CDR1 MNHEY, CDR2 SVGEGT. V shed 7 bases and J 4 bases; nucleotides not matched to a gene: 12. This CDR3 is CASNEDGTSGRYNEQFF. CDR3 bases: TGTGCCAGCAATGAGGATGGTACTAGCGGGAGATACAATGAGCAGTTCTTC.

This clonotype was recorded a few times. The rearrangement uses TRBV7-8 and TRBJ1-5; 7 bases are a match to TRBD1. Germline loops: CDR1 SGHVS, CDR2 FQNEAQ. The CDR3 has 17 amino acids. The V segment lost 1 base and the J segment 1 base; nucleotides outside the gene matches: 7. The CDR3 spells CASSLGGGQTSNQPQHF. Written as DNA, the CDR3 is TGTGCCAGCAGCTTAGGGGGGGGACAGACCAGCAATCAGCCCCAGCATTTT. The full variable domain, rest sourced from reference TRBV7-8 and TRBJ1-5, is GAGVSQSPRYKVAKRGQDVALRCDPISGHVSLFWYQQALGQGPEFLTYFQNEAQLDKSGLPSDRFFAERPEGSVSTLKIQRTQQEDSAVYLCASSLGGGQTSNQPQHFGDGTRLSIL.

The V call is TRBV6-2 or TRBV6-3, the J call TRBJ1-2; D may be TRBD1 (5 bases). Germline lookup yields CDR1 MNHEY and CDR2 SVGEGT. The CDR3 extends over 16 amino acids. V was shortened by 6 bases and J by 8 bases, with 25 bases between the two germline ends. The CDR3 spells CASRNGAWQRSLGYTF. CDR3 DNA: TGTGCCAGCAGAAACGGGGCTTGGCAGCGCTCTTTGGGCTACACCTTC.